This record concerns one T cell receptor (beta chain) sequence. Its antigen specificity is not known. No much larger clonotype is one base removed from it; base qualities were not supplied. This entry comes from a study of blood T cell repertoires in COVID-19 (dated by TCRdb to 2018 to 2020). Study-wide context: The collaborator samples originated in the United States, Italy and Spain and spanned the acute and convalescent phases of COVID-19. The prospective study material was composed of cDNA or gDNA derived from T cells, B-cell-depleted T cells, or PBMCs. Subjects who had been exposed to COVID-19, were actively infected with it, or had recovered from it provided the deeply sampled blood TCRbeta repertoires that made up the dataset. The repertoires were released in a freely available public database intended as a resource for research on the immune response to SARS-CoV-2. The samples were drawn from the first 160 participants of the ongoing ImmuneRACE study and from 950 to 1,500 subjects provided by 6 global collaborators. Nearly every sample came with metadata listing a de-identified subject ID, COVID-19 status, age in years and sex. Where HLA class I and class II types were available, the types were taken from metadata supplied by the sample provider, not from assay-based typing. Results the study describes overall, beyond this receptor: Clinical and demographic metadata were provided uncurated, with the amount varying by source and participant.

The immunoSEQ Assay, a bias-controlled multiplex PCR, was used to amplify TCRbeta CDR3 regions from genomic DNA. The published analysis was carried out like this. The number of nucleated cells in each sample was estimated from the amplification of reference gene primers within the assay. To quantify the absolute abundance of each unique TCRbeta CDR3 rearrangement, sequence reads were collapsed and filtered. For each sample, productive Simpson clonality was calculated as the square root of Simpson's diversity index over productive rearrangements. The immuneACCESS repertoire file appears here via TCRdb, limited to in-frame rearrangements. These files lack a portion of the clones; in checked studies, under half of the deficit traces to unresolved V genes, and the cause of the others is not known. V and J calls plus clone size are reproduced from that table; the DNA served to infer D and trimming. This sample has roughly 50,000 clones in its table, and roughly 88% of those were observed once. Together, the top ten hold around 2.2% of the sample.

Collaborating institutions collected whole blood in K2EDTA tubes following their own protocols. Collaborator samples were shipped for TCRbeta analysis as frozen whole blood, isolated PBMCs, or DNA extracted from either sample type. Relative to germline, V is 8 bases shorter and J is 0 bases shorter, with 33 bases between their ends. From cysteine to phenylalanine, the CDR3 is 21 amino acids long. Solely the CDR3 DNA is kept, with 63 bases framed from the first base. Sequencing used peripheral blood. The chain is made from TRBV23-1 and TRBJ2-3; tentative D gene TRBD2, with 6 bases matching. TRBV23-1 is assigned to the ORF class and has an uncertain function. The receptor comes from a woman aged 55-75 years with acute or convalescent COVID-19. The DNA sequence is given as TGCGCCAGCGGGACTGCACCTACTTATCCCCCGCCTTATAATAGCACAGATACGCAGTATTTT. It translates as CASGTAPTYPPPYNSTDTQYF.